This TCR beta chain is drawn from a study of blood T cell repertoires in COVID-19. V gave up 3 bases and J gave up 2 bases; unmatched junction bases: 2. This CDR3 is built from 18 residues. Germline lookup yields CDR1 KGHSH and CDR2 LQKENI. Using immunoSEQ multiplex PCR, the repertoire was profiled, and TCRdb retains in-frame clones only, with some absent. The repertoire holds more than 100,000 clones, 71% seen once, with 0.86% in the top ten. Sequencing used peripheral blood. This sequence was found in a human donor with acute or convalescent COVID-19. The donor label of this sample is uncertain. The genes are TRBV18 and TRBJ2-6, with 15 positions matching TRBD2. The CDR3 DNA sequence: TGTGCCAGCTCACCCGGACTAGCGGGGGGGCCTGGGGCCAACGTCCTGACTTTC. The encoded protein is CASSPGLAGGPGANVLTF.